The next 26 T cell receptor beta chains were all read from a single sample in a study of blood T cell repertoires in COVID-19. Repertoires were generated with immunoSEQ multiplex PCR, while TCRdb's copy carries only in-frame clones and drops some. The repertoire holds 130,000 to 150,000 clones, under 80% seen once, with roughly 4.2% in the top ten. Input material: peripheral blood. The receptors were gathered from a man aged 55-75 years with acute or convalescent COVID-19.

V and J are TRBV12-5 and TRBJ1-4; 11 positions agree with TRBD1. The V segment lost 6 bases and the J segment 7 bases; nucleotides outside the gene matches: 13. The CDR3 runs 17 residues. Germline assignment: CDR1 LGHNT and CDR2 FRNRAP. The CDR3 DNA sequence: TGTGCTAGTGGCCTGGGAGGACAGGGGGCGCAGGGTGAAAAACTGTTTTTT. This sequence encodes CASGLGGQGAQGEKLFF.

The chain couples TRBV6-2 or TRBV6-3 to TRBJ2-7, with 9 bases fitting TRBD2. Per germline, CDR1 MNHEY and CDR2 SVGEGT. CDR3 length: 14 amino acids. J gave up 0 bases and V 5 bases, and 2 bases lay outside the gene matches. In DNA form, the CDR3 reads TGTGCCAGCAGTCTAGCGGGATCCTCCTACGAGCAGTACTTC. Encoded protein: CASSLAGSSYEQYF.

CDR3 loop: CASEDSLKGDEQFF. As DNA, the CDR3 is TGTGCTAGTGAGGACAGCCTCAAAGGGGATGAGCAGTTCTTC. The gene calls are TRBV12-5 and TRBJ2-1, with D maybe TRBD1 (6 bases). Trimming shortened V by 7 bases and J by 8 bases, and 18 bases separated the two germline ends. Germline V gene sequence: CDR1 LGHNT, CDR2 FRNRAP. The CDR3 consists of 14 residues.

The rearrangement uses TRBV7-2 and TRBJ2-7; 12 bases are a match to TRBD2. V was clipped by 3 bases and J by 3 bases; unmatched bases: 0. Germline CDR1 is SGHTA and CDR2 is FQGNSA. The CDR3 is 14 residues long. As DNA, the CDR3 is TGTGCCAGCAGCTTGACTAGCGGGAGCTACGAGCAGTACTTC. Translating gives CASSLTSGSYEQYF.

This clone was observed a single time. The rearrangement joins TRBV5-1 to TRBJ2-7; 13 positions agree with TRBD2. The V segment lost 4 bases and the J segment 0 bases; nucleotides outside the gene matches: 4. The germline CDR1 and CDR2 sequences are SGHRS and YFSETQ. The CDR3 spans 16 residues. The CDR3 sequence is CASSPGLAGHSYEQYF. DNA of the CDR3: TGCGCCAGCAGCCCGGGACTAGCGGGGCACTCCTACGAGCAGTACTTC.

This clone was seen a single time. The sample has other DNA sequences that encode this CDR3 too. CDR3 DNA: TGTGCCAGTAGTATAGGGGGAGGCAACACTGAAGCTTTCTTT. It yields the protein CASSIGGGNTEAFF. V gene TRBV19 combines with J gene TRBJ1-1; D is uncertain. The germline V and J ends were trimmed by 1 base and 2 bases, with 8 bases remaining between them. The length of the CDR3 is 14 residues. CDR1 and CDR2 from the germline V gene are LNHDA and SQIVND (reference sequence). The full variable domain, rest sourced from reference TRBV19 and TRBJ1-1, is DGGITQSPKYLFRKEGQNVTLSCEQNLNHDAMYWYRQDPGQGLRLIYYSQIVNDFQKGDIAEGYSVSREKKESFPLTVTSAQKNPTAFYLCASSIGGGNTEAFFGQGTRLTVV.

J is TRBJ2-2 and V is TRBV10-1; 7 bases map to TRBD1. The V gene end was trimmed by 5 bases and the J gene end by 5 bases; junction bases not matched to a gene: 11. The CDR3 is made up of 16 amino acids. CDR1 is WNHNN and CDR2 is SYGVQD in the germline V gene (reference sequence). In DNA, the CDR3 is TGCGCCAGCAGTTTGGACATCCGGACAGGAACCGGGGAGCTGTTTTTT. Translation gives CASSLDIRTGTGELFF.

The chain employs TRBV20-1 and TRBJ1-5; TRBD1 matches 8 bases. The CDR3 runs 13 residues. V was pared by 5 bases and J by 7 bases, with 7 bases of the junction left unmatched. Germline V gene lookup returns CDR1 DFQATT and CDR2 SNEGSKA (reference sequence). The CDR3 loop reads CSACDRGGQPQHF. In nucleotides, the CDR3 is TGCAGTGCTTGTGACAGGGGTGGACAGCCCCAGCATTTT.

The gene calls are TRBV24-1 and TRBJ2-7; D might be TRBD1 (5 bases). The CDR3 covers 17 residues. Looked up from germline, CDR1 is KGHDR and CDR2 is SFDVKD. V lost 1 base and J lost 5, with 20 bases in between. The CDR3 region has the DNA TGTGCCACCAGTGATTTTAATGCCCGGCAGGGCGCCCACGAGCAGTACTTC. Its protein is CATSDFNARQGAHEQYF.

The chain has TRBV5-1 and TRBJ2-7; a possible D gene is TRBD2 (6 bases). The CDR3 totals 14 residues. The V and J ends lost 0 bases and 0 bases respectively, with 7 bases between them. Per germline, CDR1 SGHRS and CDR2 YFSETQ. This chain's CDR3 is CASSLEGLSYEQYF. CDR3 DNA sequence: TGCGCCAGCAGCTTGGAGGGACTCTCCTACGAGCAGTACTTC.

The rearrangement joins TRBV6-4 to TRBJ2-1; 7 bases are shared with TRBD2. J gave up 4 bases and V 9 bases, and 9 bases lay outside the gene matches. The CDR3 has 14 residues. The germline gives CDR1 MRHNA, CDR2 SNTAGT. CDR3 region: CARKRLAVYNEQFF. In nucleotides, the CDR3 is TGTGCCAGAAAGAGACTAGCAGTATACAATGAGCAGTTCTTC.

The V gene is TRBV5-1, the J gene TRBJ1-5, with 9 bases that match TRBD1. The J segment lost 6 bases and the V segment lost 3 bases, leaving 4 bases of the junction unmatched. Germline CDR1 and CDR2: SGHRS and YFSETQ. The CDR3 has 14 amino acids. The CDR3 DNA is TGCGCCAGCAGCTCCGGGACAGGGAGTCAGCCCCAGCATTTT. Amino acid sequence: CASSSGTGSQPQHF.

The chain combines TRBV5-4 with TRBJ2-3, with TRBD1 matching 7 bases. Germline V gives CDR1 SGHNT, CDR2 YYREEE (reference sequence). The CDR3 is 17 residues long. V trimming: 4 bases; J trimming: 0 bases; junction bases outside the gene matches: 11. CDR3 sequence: CASSGYRDRYSTDTQYF. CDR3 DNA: TGTGCCAGCAGCGGCTACCGGGACAGATATAGCACAGATACGCAGTATTTT.

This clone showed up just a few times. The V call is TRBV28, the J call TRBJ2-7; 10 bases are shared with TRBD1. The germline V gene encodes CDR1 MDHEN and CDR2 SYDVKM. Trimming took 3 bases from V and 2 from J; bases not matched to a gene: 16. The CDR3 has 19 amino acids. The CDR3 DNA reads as TGTGCCAGCAGTTTCCCCGGGGGGGGACAGGGGAGGATAACCTACGAGCAGTACTTC. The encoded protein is CASSFPGGGQGRITYEQYF.

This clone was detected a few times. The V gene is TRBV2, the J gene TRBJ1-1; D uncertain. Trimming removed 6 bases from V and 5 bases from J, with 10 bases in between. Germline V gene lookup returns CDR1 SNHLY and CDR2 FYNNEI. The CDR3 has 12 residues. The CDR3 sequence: CASRGGWTEAFF. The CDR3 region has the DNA TGTGCCAGCAGAGGCGGGTGGACTGAAGCTTTCTTT. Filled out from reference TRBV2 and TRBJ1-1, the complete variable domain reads EPEVTQTPSHQVTQMGQEVILRCVPISNHLYFYWYRQILGQKVEFLVSFYNNEISEKSEIFDDQFSVERPDGSNFTLKIRSTKLEDSAMYFCASRGGWTEAFFGQGTRLTVV.

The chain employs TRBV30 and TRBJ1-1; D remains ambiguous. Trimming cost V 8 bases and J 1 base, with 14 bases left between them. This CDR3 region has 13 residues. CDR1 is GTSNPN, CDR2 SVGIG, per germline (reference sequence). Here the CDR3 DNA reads TGTGCCCGAGAGGAAGCGAAGAACACTGAAGCTTTCTTT. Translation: CAREEAKNTEAFF.

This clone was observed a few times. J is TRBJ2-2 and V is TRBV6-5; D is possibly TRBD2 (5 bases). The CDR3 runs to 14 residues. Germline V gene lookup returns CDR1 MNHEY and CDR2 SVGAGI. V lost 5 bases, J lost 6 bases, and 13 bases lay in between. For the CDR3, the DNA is TGTGCCAGCAGTAGCGGCCATTCGGCCGGGGAGCTGTTTTTT. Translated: CASSSGHSAGELFF.

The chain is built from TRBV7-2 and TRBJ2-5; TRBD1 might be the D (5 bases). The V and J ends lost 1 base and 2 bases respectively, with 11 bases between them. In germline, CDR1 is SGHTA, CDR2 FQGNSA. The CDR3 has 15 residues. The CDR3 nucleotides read TGTGCCAGCAGCTTAGATCCAGGGCGGCAAGAGACCCAGTACTTC. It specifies CASSLDPGRQETQYF. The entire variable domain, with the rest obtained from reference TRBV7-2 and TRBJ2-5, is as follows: GAGVSQSPSNKVTEKGKDVELRCDPISGHTALYWYRQSLGQGLEFLIYFQGNSAPDKSGLPSDRFSAERTGGSVSTLTIQRTQQEDSAVYLCASSLDPGRQETQYFGPGTRLLVL.

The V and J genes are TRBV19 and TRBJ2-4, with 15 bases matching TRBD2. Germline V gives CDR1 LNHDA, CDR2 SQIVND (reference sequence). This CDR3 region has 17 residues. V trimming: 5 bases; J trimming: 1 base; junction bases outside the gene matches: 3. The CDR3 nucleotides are TGTGCCAGTAGTCTGGGACTAGCGGGAGGTGCCAAAAACATTCAGTACTTC. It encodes CASSLGLAGGAKNIQYF.

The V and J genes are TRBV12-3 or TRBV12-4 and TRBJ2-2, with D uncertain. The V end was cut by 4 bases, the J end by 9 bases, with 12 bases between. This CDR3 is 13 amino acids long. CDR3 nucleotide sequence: TGTGCCAGCAGTTACCTGAACTACCGGGAGCTGTTTTTT. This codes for CASSYLNYRELFF.

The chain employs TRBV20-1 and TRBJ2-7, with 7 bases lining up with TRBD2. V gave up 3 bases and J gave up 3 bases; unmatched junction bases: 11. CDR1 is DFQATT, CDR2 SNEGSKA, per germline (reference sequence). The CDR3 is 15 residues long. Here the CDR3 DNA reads TGCAGTGCTAGTCGGGACGCGGGAGTAAACTACGAGCAGTACTTC. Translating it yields CSASRDAGVNYEQYF.

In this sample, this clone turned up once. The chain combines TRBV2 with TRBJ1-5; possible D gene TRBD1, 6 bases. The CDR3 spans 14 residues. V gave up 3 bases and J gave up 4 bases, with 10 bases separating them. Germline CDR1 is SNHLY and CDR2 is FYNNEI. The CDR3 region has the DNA TGTGCCAGCAGTGATGGACAGCAAAATCAGCCCCAGCATTTT. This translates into CASSDGQQNQPQHF.

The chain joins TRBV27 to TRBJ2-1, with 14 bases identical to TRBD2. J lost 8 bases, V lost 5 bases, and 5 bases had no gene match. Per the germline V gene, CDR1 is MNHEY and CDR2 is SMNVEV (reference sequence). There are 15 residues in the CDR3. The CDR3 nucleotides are TGTGCCAGCAGTCTCGGGACTAGCGGGAGTGATGAGCAGTTCTTC. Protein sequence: CASSLGTSGSDEQFF.

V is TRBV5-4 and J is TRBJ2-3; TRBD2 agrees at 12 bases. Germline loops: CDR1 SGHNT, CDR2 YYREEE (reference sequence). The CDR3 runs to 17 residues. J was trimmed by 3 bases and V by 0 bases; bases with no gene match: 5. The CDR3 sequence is CASSLVLAGGQTDTQYF. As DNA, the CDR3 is TGTGCCAGCAGCTTGGTTCTAGCGGGAGGGCAAACAGATACGCAGTATTTT.

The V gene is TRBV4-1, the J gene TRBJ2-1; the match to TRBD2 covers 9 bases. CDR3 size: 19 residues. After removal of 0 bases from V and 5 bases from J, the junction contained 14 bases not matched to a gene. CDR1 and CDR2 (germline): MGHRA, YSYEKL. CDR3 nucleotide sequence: TGCGCCAGCAGCCAAGAAGAACCCCGGGCTAGCGGGATTAACAATGAGCAGTTCTTC. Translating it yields CASSQEEPRASGINNEQFF.

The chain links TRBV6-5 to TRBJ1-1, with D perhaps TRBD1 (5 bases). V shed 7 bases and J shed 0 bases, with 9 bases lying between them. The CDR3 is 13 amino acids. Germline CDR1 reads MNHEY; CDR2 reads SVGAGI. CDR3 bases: TGTGCCAGCACCTGGGGCCTGAACACTGAAGCTTTCTTT. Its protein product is CASTWGLNTEAFF.